The entry that follows covers one T cell receptor (beta chain) sequence. As yet, its antigen is unknown. This entry comes from a study of vaccination and CD4 T cells after COVID-19. Time point given: late sampling 161 to 241 days after vaccination in a few convalescent patients. Treatment indicated: approximately 9-day PBMC culture with coronavirus spike peptide pools or control peptides (ViraFEST assay). With the Oncomine TCR Beta short-read assay, DNA from cultured CD4+ T cells was sequenced. TCRdb recomputed calls from the PCR reads with MiXCR, one row per CDR3 protein. Altogether fewer than 30,000 distinct CDR3 sequences are present, under 55% being singletons, with the ten largest covering roughly 4%. V lost 0 bases to trimming and J lost 3 bases; unmatched junction nucleotides: 3. The CDR3 is made up of 16 amino acids. Germline V gives CDR1 ENHRY, CDR2 SYGVKD.

This TCR derives from a human donor who had recovered from COVID-19. This rearrangement joins TRBV10-3 to TRBJ2-1; 9 nucleotides match TRBD1. The sequencing used CD4+ T cells from blood, cultured in vitro, collected about 7 months after SARS-CoV-2 vaccination. CDR3 protein: CAISESTGGNYNEQFF. The CDR3 DNA is TGTGCCATCAGTGAGTCGACAGGGGGAAACTACAATGAGCAGTTCTTC.